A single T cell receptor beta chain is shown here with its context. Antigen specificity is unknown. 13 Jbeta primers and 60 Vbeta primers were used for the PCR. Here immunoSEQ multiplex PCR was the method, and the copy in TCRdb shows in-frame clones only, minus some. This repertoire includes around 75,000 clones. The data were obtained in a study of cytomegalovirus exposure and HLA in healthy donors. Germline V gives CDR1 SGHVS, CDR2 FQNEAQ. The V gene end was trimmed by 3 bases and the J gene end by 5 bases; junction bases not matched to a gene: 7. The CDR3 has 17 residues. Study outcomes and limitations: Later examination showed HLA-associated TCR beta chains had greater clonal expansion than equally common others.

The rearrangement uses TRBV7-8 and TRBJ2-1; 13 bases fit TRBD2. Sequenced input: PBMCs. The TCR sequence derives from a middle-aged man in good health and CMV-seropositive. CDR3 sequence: CASSLGLAGYGDNEQFF. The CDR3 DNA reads TGTGCCAGCAGCTTGGGACTAGCGGGATATGGGGACAATGAGCAGTTCTTC.